The source of this T cell receptor (beta chain) is a study of blood T cell repertoires in COVID-19. Study details: Sites across the United States, Italy and Spain contributed samples from acute and convalescent COVID-19. T cells, B-cell-depleted T cells, or PBMCs supplied cDNA or gDNA.

V gave up 1 base and J gave up 5 bases; unmatched junction bases: 9. The CDR3 covers 16 residues. Germline lookup yields CDR1 LGHDT and CDR2 YNNKEL (reference sequence). Data came from immunoSEQ multiplex PCR; TCRdb stores just in-frame clones and leaves some out. The sample has about 91,000 clones, just over 85% seen once. The sequenced material came from peripheral blood. This TCR came from a woman in her sixties or seventies with acute or convalescent COVID-19. The rearrangement links TRBV3-1 (or the pseudogene TRBV3-2) to TRBJ2-5; 8 bases agree with TRBD2. The CDR3 is CASSQGSGTILETQYF. CDR3 in DNA: TGTGCCAGCAGCCAAGGTAGCGGGACCATCCTGGAGACCCAGTACTTC.